This T cell receptor (beta chain) was captured in a study of T cells in Graves' hyperthyroidism and ophthalmopathy. This clonotype occurred many times. Amplification of TCR beta CDR3 regions used RNA as the template. First-round RT-PCR with HTBI primers amplified the TCR CDR3 region. TCRdb passed the multiplex PCR reads through MiXCR, listing each CDR3 protein once. In the table there are approximately 610,000 distinct CDR3 sequences, over 12% of which are singletons. The CDR3 loop spans 14 amino acids. Germline V CDR1 and CDR2: SGHTA, FQGNSA. Trimming stripped 1 base from V and 3 bases from J, with 10 bases between.

The chain recombines TRBV7-2 with TRBJ2-7, with D possibly being TRBD2 (5 bases). This clonotype was sampled from a woman between 40 and 50 years old with Graves' ophthalmopathy. Sequencing was performed on blood. CDR3 sequence reads: CASSLVSGGYEQYF. CDR3 DNA: TGTGCCAGCAGCTTAGTATCCGGAGGCTACGAGCAGTACTTC. Filled out from reference TRBV7-2 and TRBJ2-7, the complete variable domain reads GAGVSQSPSNKVTEKGKDVELRCDPISGHTALYWYRQSLGQGLEFLIYFQGNSAPDKSGLPSDRFSAERTGGSVSTLTIQRTQQEDSAVYLCASSLVSGGYEQYFGPGTRLTVT.